The clone carrying this T cell receptor (beta chain) was recorded at least ten times. The antigen is undetermined. The junction and the germline gene differ at one end; a read error may be behind it. Other nucleotide sequences from this sample produce the same CDR3. Before thyroid surgery, none of the patients had received any treatment. TCRdb re-called clones from the PCR reads using MiXCR. The repertoire holds about 9,000 clones, with 14% to 15% as singletons. These data come from a study of metastatic and nonmetastatic thyroid tumors. Across the study: For malignant and benign thyroid patients, tumor or nodule tissue and blood were the sources whose repertoires were compared.

CDR1 and CDR2 from the germline V gene are SGHRS and YFSETQ. This CDR3 has 16 residues. General study points: Versus benign nodules, malignant thyroid tumors reportedly had significantly higher TCR beta diversity, in blood and tumor.

The chain couples TRBV5-1 to TRBJ1-1, with D possibly matching TRBD1 (6 bases). The source of this sequence is a female donor with papillary thyroid cancer or a benign thyroid nodule (not recorded which). Some clones in this sample may be carry-over from other donors' samples. Input material: blood. CDR3: CASSQGSPAVNTEAFF. The CDR3 region has the DNA TGCGCCAGCAGCCAGGGGAGTCCGGCCGTGAACACTGAAGCCTTCTTT.